The rows below give T cell receptor beta chains drawn from one sample of a study of CD8 T cells in ankylosing spondylitis. TCRdb called the 5' RACE reads again in MiXCR, with one record for every CDR3 protein. The profile shows about 220,000 distinct CDR3 sequences, about 7% of them singletons. Sequenced input: blood, either unsorted or a sorted T cell fraction (not recorded which). These receptor sequences come from a male donor with ankylosing spondylitis. The CDR3 runs from the conserved cysteine through the conserved F or W. D genes are given only for firm matches. Size is stated for part of the rows, as once, few or many counts, or as a class when the clone is expanded.

TRBJ2-1	TRBD1	TRBV7-2	many	CASSVRTGRSYNEQFF	TGTGCCAGCAGCGTACGGACAGGGAGGAGCTACAATGAGCAGTTCTTC
TRBJ2-2	NA	TRBV6-5	many	CASTPGLGELFF	TGTGCCAGCACTCCGGGTCTGGGGGAGCTGTTTTTT
TRBJ2-1	NA	TRBV4-2	NA	CASSLNPPGEQFF	TGTGCCAGCAGCCTTAACCCCCCTGGTGAGCAGTTCTTC
TRBJ2-3	TRBD1	TRBV27	many	CASSAGTGGRDTQYF	TGTGCCAGCAGTGCTGGGACAGGGGGCAGGGATACGCAGTATTTT
TRBJ2-2	TRBD1	TRBV15	many	CATSTRTGPTGELFF	TGTGCCACCAGCACCAGGACAGGGCCCACCGGGGAGCTGTTTTTT
TRBJ2-1	NA	TRBV2	many	CASSERTPRSSYNEQFF	TGTGCCAGCAGTGAAAGAACACCCAGGAGCTCCTACAATGAGCAGTTCTTC
TRBJ2-7	TRBD2	TRBV28	many	CASSPILAGPLAREQYF	TGTGCCAGCAGTCCCATACTAGCGGGGCCCCTTGCGCGCGAGCAGTACTTC
TRBJ2-3	TRBD2	TRBV28	many	CASRLAGDTDTQYF	TGTGCCAGCAGACTAGCGGGCGACACAGATACGCAGTATTTT
TRBJ1-1	NA	TRBV7-9	NA	CASSGRGDLNTEAFF	TGTGCCAGCAGCGGCCGCGGCGACCTGAACACTGAAGCTTTCTTT
TRBJ2-1	NA	TRBV7-8	few	CASSFPGTYNEQFF	TGTGCCAGCAGCTTTCCAGGGACCTACAATGAGCAGTTCTTC
TRBJ2-1	TRBD2	TRBV6-1	many	CASSTGTSGTYEQFF	TGTGCCAGCAGTACGGGGACTAGCGGTACCTATGAGCAGTTCTTC
TRBJ2-1	TRBD2	TRBV29-1	many	CSVDLAGEGSYNEQFF	TGCAGCGTTGATCTAGCGGGAGAGGGCTCCTACAATGAGCAGTTCTTC
TRBJ2-6	NA	TRBV4-1	NA	CASSQEGYGANVLTF	TGCGCCAGCAGCCAAGAAGGGTATGGGGCCAACGTCCTGACTTTC
TRBJ2-7	TRBD1	TRBV6-1	many	CASSERQGAAEQYF	TGTGCCAGCAGTGAAAGACAGGGGGCGGCCGAGCAGTACTTC
TRBJ1-2	NA	TRBV5-1	many	CASSLGAHGYTF	TGCGCCAGCAGCTTGGGGGCCCATGGCTACACCTTC
TRBJ2-1	TRBD1	TRBV11-2	many	CASSRQGQGEDNEQFF	TGTGCCAGCAGCAGACAGGGACAGGGGGAGGACAATGAGCAGTTCTTC
TRBJ2-7	NA	TRBV6-5	NA	CASSYPKDGNSYEQYF	TGTGCCAGCAGTTACCCTAAAGACGGGAACTCCTACGAGCAGTACTTC
TRBJ2-7	NA	TRBV20-1	NA	CSARAWVREQYF	TGCAGTGCTAGAGCTTGGGTGCGCGAGCAGTACTTC
TRBJ1-2	NA	TRBV27	many	CASRLTGSVYGYTF	TGTGCCAGCAGGCTAACCGGGTCGGTATATGGCTACACCTTC
TRBJ1-2	NA	TRBV6-2/TRBV6-3	many	CASSYSGKRHRYGYTF	TGTGCCAGCAGTTACTCGGGGAAGCGACACCGCTATGGCTACACCTTC